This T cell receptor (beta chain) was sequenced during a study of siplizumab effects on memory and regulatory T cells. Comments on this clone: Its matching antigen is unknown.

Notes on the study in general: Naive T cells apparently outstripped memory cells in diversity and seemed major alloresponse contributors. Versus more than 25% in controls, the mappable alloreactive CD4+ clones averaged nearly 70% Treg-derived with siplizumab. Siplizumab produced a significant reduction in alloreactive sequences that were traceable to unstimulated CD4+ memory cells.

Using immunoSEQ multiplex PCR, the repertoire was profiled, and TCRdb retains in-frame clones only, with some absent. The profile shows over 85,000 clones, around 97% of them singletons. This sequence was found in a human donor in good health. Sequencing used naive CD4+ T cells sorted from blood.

CDR3 coding DNA: TGTGCCAGCAGGGGCCATAGCAATCAGCCCCAGCATTTT. Translation: CASRGHSNQPQHF. The chain uses TRBV11-3 and TRBJ1-5; no clear D. The CDR3 spans 13 residues. The V and J ends lost 6 bases and 0 bases respectively, with 6 bases between them. Germline loops: CDR1 SGHNT, CDR2 YENEEA.